Sequencing of this TCR beta chain was carried out in a study of regulatory T cells in long-lasting Graves disease. As for time point: newly diagnosed GD, antithyroid drugs for less than 3 months. Scientists built the TCR library using RNA that was extracted from PBMCs. Germline-derived CDR1 and CDR2 are LNHNV and YYDKDF (reference sequence). V lost 3 bases, J lost 7 bases, and 9 bases lay in between. The length of the CDR3 is 12 residues. Arm-PCR of CDR3 regions with iRepertoire HTBI primers generated TCR beta libraries. TCRdb reprocessed the multiplex PCR reads via MiXCR and lists one record per CDR3 protein. The repertoire holds around 500,000 distinct CDR3 sequences, with 16% as singletons. This same sample was also taken into another study, of T cells in Graves' hyperthyroidism and ophthalmopathy.

Sequencing used peripheral blood mononuclear cells (PBMCs), obtained at new diagnosis, from a patient treated with antithyroid drugs. V is TRBV15 and J is TRBJ1-1; maybe TRBD1 (5 bases). The sequence derives from a middle-aged woman with Graves disease. CDR3 sequence: CATSRYQGEAFF. In DNA form, the CDR3 reads TGTGCCACCAGCAGGTACCAGGGTGAAGCTTTCTTT.